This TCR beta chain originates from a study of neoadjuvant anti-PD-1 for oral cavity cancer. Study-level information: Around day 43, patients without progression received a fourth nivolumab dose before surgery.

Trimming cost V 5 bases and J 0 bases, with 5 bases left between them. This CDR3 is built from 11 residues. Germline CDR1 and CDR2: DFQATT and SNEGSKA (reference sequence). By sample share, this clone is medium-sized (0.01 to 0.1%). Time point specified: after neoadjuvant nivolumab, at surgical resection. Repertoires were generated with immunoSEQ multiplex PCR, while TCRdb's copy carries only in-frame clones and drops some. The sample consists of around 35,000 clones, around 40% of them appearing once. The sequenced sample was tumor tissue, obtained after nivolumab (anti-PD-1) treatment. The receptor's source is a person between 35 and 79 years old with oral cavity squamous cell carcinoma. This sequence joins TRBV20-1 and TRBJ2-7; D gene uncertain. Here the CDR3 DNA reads TGCAGTGCTTCACTCTCCTACGAGCAGTACTTC. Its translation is CSASLSYEQYF.